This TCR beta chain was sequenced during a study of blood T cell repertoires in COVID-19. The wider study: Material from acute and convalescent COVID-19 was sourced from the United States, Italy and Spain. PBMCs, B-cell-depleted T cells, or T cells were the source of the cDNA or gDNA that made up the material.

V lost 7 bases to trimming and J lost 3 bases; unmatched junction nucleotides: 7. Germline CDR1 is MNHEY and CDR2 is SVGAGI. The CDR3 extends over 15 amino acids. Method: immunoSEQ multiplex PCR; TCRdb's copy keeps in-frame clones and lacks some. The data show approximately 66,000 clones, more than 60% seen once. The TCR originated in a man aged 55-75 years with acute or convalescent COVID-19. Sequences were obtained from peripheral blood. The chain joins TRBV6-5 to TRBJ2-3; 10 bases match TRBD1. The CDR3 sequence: CASMEGTGETDTQYF. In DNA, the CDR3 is TGTGCCAGCATGGAGGGGACAGGGGAAACAGATACGCAGTATTTT.